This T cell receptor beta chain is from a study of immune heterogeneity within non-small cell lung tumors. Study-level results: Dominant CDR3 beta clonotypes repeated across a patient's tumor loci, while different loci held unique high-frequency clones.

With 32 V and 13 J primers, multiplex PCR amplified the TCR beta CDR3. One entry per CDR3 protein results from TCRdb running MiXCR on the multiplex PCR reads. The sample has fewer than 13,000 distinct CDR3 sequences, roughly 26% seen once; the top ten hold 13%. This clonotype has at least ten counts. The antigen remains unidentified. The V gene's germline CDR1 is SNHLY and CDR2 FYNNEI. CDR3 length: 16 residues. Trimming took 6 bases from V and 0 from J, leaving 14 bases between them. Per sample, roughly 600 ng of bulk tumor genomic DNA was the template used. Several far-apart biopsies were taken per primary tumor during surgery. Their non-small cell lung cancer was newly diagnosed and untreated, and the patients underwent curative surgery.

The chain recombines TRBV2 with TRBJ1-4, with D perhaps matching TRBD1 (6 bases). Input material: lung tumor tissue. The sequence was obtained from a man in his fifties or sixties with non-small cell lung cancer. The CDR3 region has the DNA TGTGCCAGCAGAGCAGACAGGACCGCAACTAATGAAAAACTGTTTTTT. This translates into CASRADRTATNEKLFF.